The rows below give T cell receptor beta chains drawn from one sample of a study of T cell repertoires in cytomegalovirus infection. TCRdb re-analysed the reads in MiXCR, keeping a single row per CDR3 protein. The table records hundreds of thousands of distinct CDR3 sequences, around 30% of them present only once. Their cognate antigens are unknown. The material was cultured PBMCs, obtained from culture after CMV antigen stimulation. Source of these receptors: a human donor in good health (CMV status not recorded). Some clones in this sample may be carry-over from other donors' samples. Both conserved end residues are part of each CDR3. The D gene is left open where the match is weak. Clone sizes are given selectively: once, few, many, or a class where the clone is expanded.

TRBD2 | NA | TRBJ2-3 | TRBV19 | TGTGCCAGTAGTATGGGACTAGCGGCGGCAGATACGCAGTATTTT | CASSMGLAAADTQYF
TRBD2 | few | TRBJ2-7 | TRBV27 | TGTGCCAGCAGTTTTGGACTAGCGGGATTTTACGAGCAGTACTTC | CASSFGLAGFYEQYF
TRBD1 | NA | TRBJ1-1 | TRBV20-1 | TGCAGTGCCGCGACAGGGGCAGGAACTGAAGCTTTCTTT | CSAATGAGTEAFF
NA | few | TRBJ2-3 | TRBV6-1 | TGTGCCAGCAGTGAACCGGGCGCGATACAGTATTTT | CASSEPGAIQYF
TRBD2 | many | TRBJ2-3 | TRBV7-2 | TGTGCCAGCAGCTTAGTAGGAGGACTAGCGGGGGGAGTTTCCACAGATACGCAGTATTTT | CASSLVGGLAGGVSTDTQYF
TRBD2 | many | TRBJ2-3 | TRBV7-2 | TGTGCCAGCAGCTTTGGTTCTAGGCGGGAGGGCCTCAGTAGCACAGATACGCAGTATTTT | CASSFGSRREGLSSTDTQYF
NA | NA | TRBJ2-1 | TRBV2 | TGTGCCAGCAGTGGGGAGCTCTACAATGAGCAGTGCTTC | CASSGELYNEQCF
NA | NA | TRBJ1-4 | TRBV4-3 | TGCGCCAGCAGCCAAAAGGGTCCCCCAACTAATGAAAAACTGTTTTTT | CASSQKGPPTNEKLFF
NA | many | TRBJ2-2 | TRBV7-9 | TGTGCCCCCTCCATGGGACAAAACACCGGGGAGCTGTTTTTT | CAPSMGQNTGELFF
TRBD1 | NA | TRBJ1-1 | TRBV19 | TGTGCCAGTAGTATTGGTGCAGGGGGCGTTAACACTGAAGCTTTCTTT | CASSIGAGGVNTEAFF
TRBD1 | few | TRBJ2-7 | TRBV20-1 | TGCAGTGCTAGAGATCCGGGACAGAAGGGGACCTACGAGCAGTACTTC | CSARDPGQKGTYEQYF
NA | few | TRBJ2-1 | TRBV6-6 | TGTGCCAGCAGGGGGGGATGGGCCAATGAGCAGTTCTTC | CASRGGWANEQFF
NA | few | TRBJ2-5 | TRBV4-1 | TGCGCCAGCAGCCGGGGCCCCCTGGAGACCCAGTACTTC | CASSRGPLETQYF
TRBD1 | NA | TRBJ2-5 | TRBV5-1 | TGCGCCAGCTCCTCTCCGGACAGGGGGCTTGAGGGGACCCAGTACTTC | CASSSPDRGLEGTQYF
NA | many | TRBJ2-1 | TRBV7-2 | TGTGCCAGCAGCCTTTTCTACAATGAGCAGTTCTTC | CASSLFYNEQFF